These T cell receptor beta chains were read from a single sample in a study of OX40 agonist ivuxolimab in advanced cancers. Produced via immunoSEQ multiplex PCR; TCRdb's table is partial and in-frame only. Seen here are 71,000 or so clones, about 89% observed once, and the top ten hold roughly 0.79%. Sequences were derived from CD4+ or CD8+ T cells sorted from blood, sampled in a trial of the OX40 agonist ivuxolimab. Every receptor here comes from an adult with an advanced solid tumor such as melanoma, head and neck, liver or kidney cancer. Each CDR3 is given with its conserved first and last residue. The D gene is left open where the match is weak. Rows may omit the clone size; those that give it use once, few, many or a size class.

V	D	size	length	J	CDR3	DNA
TRBV9	.	.	14	TRBJ2-5	CASSVGTMQETQYF	TGTGCCAGCAGCGTAGGTACTATGCAAGAGACCCAGTACTTC
TRBV6-5	.	.	14	TRBJ1-2	CASRYDSDNYGYTF	TGTGCCAGCCGTTATGACAGTGATAACTATGGCTACACCTTC
TRBV7-3	.	.	14	TRBJ2-1	CASSLGATYNEQFF	TGTGCCAGCAGCTTAGGGGCAACCTACAATGAGCAGTTCTTC
TRBV11-3	TRBD1	.	15	TRBJ2-2	CASSLRAGGTGELFF	TGTGCCAGCAGCTTACGAGCAGGGGGCACCGGGGAGCTGTTTTTT
TRBV11-2	.	.	15	TRBJ1-2	CASSLDLTHIRGYTF	TGTGCCAGCAGCTTAGATCTCACTCATATAAGGGGCTACACCTTC
TRBV6-5	.	.	14	TRBJ1-3	CASSWGISGNTIYF	TGTGCCAGCAGTTGGGGAATCTCTGGAAACACCATATATTTT
TRBV5-1	.	few	16	TRBJ2-5	CASSSLPGANGETQYF	TGCGCCAGCAGCTCTTTACCCGGGGCCAACGGGGAGACCCAGTACTTC
TRBV7-9	TRBD1	.	14	TRBJ2-2	CASSPRTGSGELFF	TGTGCCAGCAGCCCAAGGACAGGGTCCGGGGAGCTGTTTTTT
TRBV6-1	TRBD1	.	12	TRBJ2-7	CASSTGDYEQYF	TGTGCCAGCAGTACAGGGGACTACGAGCAGTACTTC
TRBV6-1	.	.	12	TRBJ2-3	CAISFVPDTQYF	TGTGCCATCAGTTTTGTTCCAGATACGCAGTATTTT
TRBV7-2	.	few	13	TRBJ1-2	CASSKDPAYGYTF	TGTGCCAGCAGCAAAGACCCGGCCTATGGCTACACCTTC
TRBV5-1	TRBD1	.	15	TRBJ1-1	CASSTGQGMNTEAFF	TGCGCCAGCAGCACCGGACAGGGGATGAACACTGAAGCTTTCTTT
TRBV5-8	TRBD1	.	16	TRBJ1-2	CASSSPGGTGDDGYTF	TGTGCCAGCAGCTCACCCGGGGGGACAGGGGACGACGGCTACACCTTC
TRBV29-1	.	.	17	TRBJ2-2	CSVRQGGASGHTGELFF	TGCAGCGTCCGACAGGGGGGGGCTAGCGGGCACACCGGGGAGCTGTTTTTT
TRBV4-3	.	.	17	TRBJ2-6	CASSQEEIGTGANVLTF	TGCGCCAGCAGCCAAGAAGAGATCGGTACCGGGGCCAACGTCCTGACTTTC
TRBV27	.	.	14	TRBJ2-3	CASSLEWRTDTQYF	TGTGCCAGCAGTTTAGAGTGGCGAACAGATACGCAGTATTTT
TRBV4-1	.	once	16	TRBJ1-2	CASSREPGSTNYGYTF	TGCGCCAGCAGCCGAGAGCCCGGGTCAACTAACTATGGCTACACCTTC
TRBV9	.	.	16	TRBJ2-2	CASSVATGDLGVELFF	TGTGCCAGCAGCGTAGCTACGGGTGACCTGGGGGTGGAGCTGTTTTTT
TRBV7-2	.	.	12	TRBJ2-5	CASSASEETQYF	TGTGCCAGCAGCGCCTCCGAAGAGACCCAGTACTTC
TRBV10-1	TRBD2	once	13	TRBJ2-5	CASNKRGEETQYF	TGCGCCAGCAATAAGCGGGGAGAAGAGACCCAGTACTTC
TRBV18	.	few	12	TRBJ1-1	CASSQRNTEAFF	TGTGCCAGCTCACAACGGAACACTGAAGCTTTCTTT
TRBV10-3	TRBD1	.	15	TRBJ2-1	CAISRDRPPGNEQFF	TGTGCCATCAGTCGGGACAGACCACCGGGCAATGAGCAGTTCTTC
TRBV18	TRBD1	.	16	TRBJ2-3	CASSPTSDRNTDTQYF	TGTGCCAGCTCACCGACTTCGGACAGGAATACAGATACGCAGTATTTT
TRBV9	.	.	13	TRBJ1-2	CASSSVRVLGYTF	TGTGCCAGCAGCTCCGTCAGGGTTCTCGGCTACACCTTC